The 6 T cell receptor beta chains below were found in one sample sequenced in a study of T cell responses to AZD1222 COVID-19 vaccine. Some clones are missing from TCRdb's copy, which holds only in-frame ones; the method was immunoSEQ multiplex PCR. The data show some 180,000 clones, with 80% to 95% seen just once and approximately 1.9% held by the top ten. The input for sequencing was peripheral blood, taken 28 days after the second AZD1222 dose. The receptors here all came from an adult who received the AZD1222 COVID-19 vaccine.

The V and J genes are TRBV14 and TRBJ2-3; 8 bases map to TRBD2. V lost 4 bases and J lost 4; bases outside the gene matches: 10. CDR3 size: 16 residues. Germline CDR1 SGHDN, CDR2 FVKESK. CDR3: CASSPLGREEADTQYF. The CDR3 nucleotides read TGTGCCAGCAGCCCCCTCGGGCGGGAGGAGGCAGATACGCAGTATTTT.

This clone was detected only once. The chain couples TRBV9 to TRBJ2-1; possible D gene TRBD1, 5 bases. Trimming stripped 1 base from V and 10 bases from J, with 18 bases between. The CDR3 is 15 residues long. Germline V gives CDR1 SGDLS, CDR2 YYNGEE. The CDR3 DNA is TGTGCCAGCAGCGTAAGGGGCGCTAAGACGCTGGAGCAGTTCTTC. It codes for CASSVRGAKTLEQFF.

The chain joins TRBV13 to TRBJ2-1; the D gene is possibly TRBD2 (6 bases). CDR3 length: 16 residues. Germline V gene data show CDR1 as PRHDT and CDR2 as FYEKMQ (reference sequence). With 5 bases removed from V and 1 base from J, the gap between germline ends came to 15 bases. CDR3 bases: TGTGCCAGCAGCCCAAGGGAGCGGGTTTCCTACAATGAGCAGTTCTTC. Its protein product is CASSPRERVSYNEQFF.

CDR3 DNA: TGTGCCAGCAGTGATCCCTATAATTCACCCCTCCACTTT. It codes for CASSDPYNSPLHF. V usage is TRBV2 and J usage is TRBJ1-6; the D is unclear. Germline CDR1 is SNHLY and CDR2 is FYNNEI. The germline V and J ends were trimmed by 3 bases and 2 bases, with 2 bases remaining between them. The CDR3 is made up of 13 amino acids.

The rearrangement uses TRBV19 and TRBJ1-1; D gene uncertain. This CDR3 comprises 12 residues. In germline, CDR1 is LNHDA, CDR2 SQIVND (reference sequence). V was pared by 8 bases and J by 1 base, with 8 bases between. CDR3 residues: CASDRGNTEAFF. In DNA, the CDR3 is TGTGCCAGTGACCGGGGGAACACTGAAGCTTTCTTT.

A single count supports this clone. This rearrangement joins TRBV18 to TRBJ1-1; TRBD1 matches 8 bases. The CDR3 length is 15 residues. V gave up 0 bases and J gave up 4 bases; unmatched junction bases: 4. Germline CDR1 and CDR2: KGHSH and LQKENI. This CDR3 reads CASSPPQGATTEAFF. The CDR3 DNA is TGTGCCAGCTCACCACCGCAGGGGGCGACCACTGAAGCTTTCTTT.